These T cell receptor beta chains were read from a single sample in a study of post-analysis software for immune sequencing data. TCRdb fed the PCR reads into MiXCR, producing one record per CDR3 protein. Of about 540,000 distinct CDR3 sequences listed, 34% are singletons. Sequenced: blood. These TCRs come from a girl aged 2-17 years with multiple sclerosis. CDR3s include the opening cysteine and the closing phenylalanine or tryptophan. A D gene is named only where the DNA matches it firmly. Not all rows give a size; the values are once, few, many and, for expanded clones, a class.

j_call,v_call,clone_size,d_call,cdr3_nt,cdr3_aa
TRBJ2-1,TRBV12-3/TRBV12-4,few,-,TGTGCCAGCAGCCTAAAGCAGGGTTCCAATGAGCAGTTCTTC,CASSLKQGSNEQFF
TRBJ1-2,TRBV5-5,-,-,TGTGCCAGCAGCTTGGGCCCAGCGAACTATGGCTACACCTTC,CASSLGPANYGYTF
TRBJ1-2,TRBV6-5,-,-,TGTGCCAGTATGAGGGGGAAGGAGGGCTACACCTTC,CASMRGKEGYTF
TRBJ2-7,TRBV5-1,few,TRBD1,TGCGCCAGCAGCCCCACCGGGACAGGGACCTACGAGCAGTACTTC,CASSPTGTGTYEQYF
TRBJ2-5,TRBV6-6,once,-,TGTGCCAGCAGTTACTCGGACCCGTTGGAGACCCAGTACTTC,CASSYSDPLETQYF
TRBJ2-7,TRBV6-5,many,-,TGTGCCAGCAGTTACGATAGTTCCCCCTACGAGCAGTACTTC,CASSYDSSPYEQYF
TRBJ1-2,TRBV6-6,-,-,TGTGCCAGCAGTACCTCTAACGGGGGGCGCGATGGCTACACCTTC,CASSTSNGGRDGYTF
TRBJ2-7,TRBV4-1,many,-,TGCGCCAGCAGCCATGGAGGGATCGGATCCTACGAGCAGTACTTC,CASSHGGIGSYEQYF
TRBJ1-1,TRBV7-9,-,-,TGTGCCAGCAGCCTTCTACGAGGGATCACTGAAGCTTTCTTT,CASSLLRGITEAFF
TRBJ2-5,TRBV29-1,-,TRBD1,TGCAGCGTCTGGGACAGATCTTCGGAAGAGACCCAGTACTTC,CSVWDRSSEETQYF
TRBJ2-7,TRBV6-1,-,TRBD2,TGTGCCAGCAGTGAAACGGCGGGGGGGTTCCTGGGCGAGCAGTACTTC,CASSETAGGFLGEQYF
TRBJ2-5,TRBV15,few,-,TGTGCCACCAGCAGAGAACGGACCGATCTAGAGACCCAGTACTTC,CATSRERTDLETQYF
TRBJ2-6,TRBV5-1,few,-,TGCGCCAGCAGCTTGGCCGGACGGGTCTCTGGGGCCAACGTCCTGACTTTC,CASSLAGRVSGANVLTF
TRBJ2-3,TRBV27,-,-,TGTGCCAGCAGGCAGGGGGGCACGCAGTATTTT,CASRQGGTQYF
TRBJ2-5,TRBV11-2,few,-,TGTGCCAGCAGCGCGGTCACGGAGACCCAGTACTTC,CASSAVTETQYF
TRBJ2-3,TRBV7-9,once,TRBD1,TGTGCCAGCAGCCTCAGGTCCTGGACGGGGACAGGTACGCAGTATTTT,CASSLRSWTGTGTQYF
TRBJ1-5,TRBV7-9,once,-,TGTGCCAGCAGCAAAAGAGGCGGGGGAGGCAATCAGCCCCAGCATTTT,CASSKRGGGGNQPQHF
TRBJ1-5,TRBV29-1,few,-,TGCAGCGTGAGGGGGGCGAGCAATCAGCCCCAGCATTTT,CSVRGASNQPQHF
TRBJ2-1,TRBV29-1,many,TRBD1,TGCAGCGTACGACAGGGTTACGAGCAGTTCTTC,CSVRQGYEQFF
TRBJ1-2,TRBV4-1,few,-,TGCGCCAGCAGCCAAGTCGATCCGGGGCGCGGCTATGGCTACACCTTC,CASSQVDPGRGYGYTF
TRBJ2-7,TRBV6-1,few,-,TGTGCCAGCAGCCCCTCAGTAGGTATCGGCTACGAACAGTACTTC,CASSPSVGIGYEQYF
TRBJ2-1,TRBV5-1,many,-,TGCGCCAGCAGCTTAGGAGGGACAACGGCCTACAATGAGCAGTTCTTC,CASSLGGTTAYNEQFF
TRBJ2-1,TRBV6-4,-,-,TGTGCCAGCAGTGACTCGAGGAGGAGCTCCAAAAATGAGCAGTTCTTC,CASSDSRRSSKNEQFF
TRBJ2-5,TRBV18,-,TRBD2,TGTGCCAGTGCGATGGTAGCGGGGCCGCAAGAGACCCAGTACTTC,CASAMVAGPQETQYF
TRBJ1-3,TRBV6-1,-,-,TGTGCCAGCAGTGAAGGATGGTGGACGGAGGGGTTCTCTGGAAACACCATATATTTT,CASSEGWWTEGFSGNTIYF
TRBJ2-3,TRBV2,few,-,TGTGCCAGCAGTGCTAGCGATGTGGATACGCAGTATTTT,CASSASDVDTQYF